These T cell receptor beta chains were read from a single sample in a study of shared clonotypes between healthy human individuals. TCRdb keeps only in-frame clones here, not all; method: immunoSEQ multiplex PCR. Among almost 750,000 clones listed, approximately 72% were seen once. The sample taken for sequencing was memory CD4+ T cells sorted from blood. Receptors originate from a woman between 25 and 40 years old in good health. Both conserved end residues are part of each CDR3. The D gene is left open where the match is weak. Rows may omit the clone size; those that give it use once, few, many or a size class.

d_gene	v_gene	abundance	j_gene	CDR3aa	CDR3nt
-	TRBV19	-	TRBJ2-7	CASSITTGAYEQYF	TGTGCCAGTAGTATCACGACAGGAGCCTACGAGCAGTACTTC
TRBD2	TRBV2	-	TRBJ2-1	CASILRTSGANEQFF	TGTGCCAGCATTCTCCGGACTAGCGGGGCCAATGAGCAGTTCTTC
-	TRBV5-6	-	TRBJ1-4	CASSLEVGRGKLFF	TGTGCCAGCAGCTTGGAAGTGGGTAGGGGAAAACTGTTTTTT
TRBD1	TRBV5-6	-	TRBJ2-3	CASSLSGQGYITTQYF	TGTGCCAGCAGCCTTAGTGGACAGGGGTATATTACTACGCAGTATTTT
-	TRBV5-6	-	TRBJ2-5	CASWVWDQETQYF	TGTGCCAGCTGGGTGTGGGATCAAGAGACCCAGTACTTC
-	TRBV7-2	-	TRBJ2-7	CASSLLALTYEQYF	TGTGCCAGCAGCCTTCTAGCGCTCACCTACGAGCAGTACTTC
TRBD2	TRBV30	many	TRBJ2-7	CAWGREAGRYEQYF	TGTGCCTGGGGGAGGGAGGCAGGGCGGTACGAGCAGTACTTC
-	TRBV2	-	TRBJ2-1	CAVHNEQFF	TGTGCCGTACACAATGAGCAGTTCTTC
TRBD2	TRBV28	-	TRBJ2-1	CASSPPGLGSYNEQFF	TGTGCCAGCAGTCCTCCGGGACTAGGGTCCTACAATGAGCAGTTCTTC
TRBD1	TRBV7-9	-	TRBJ1-1	CASSLVGGGTANTEAFF	TGTGCCAGCAGCTTAGTAGGTGGTGGGACAGCAAACACTGAAGCTTTCTTT
-	TRBV28	-	TRBJ2-3	CASSHRVSPTDTQYF	TGTGCCAGCAGTCACAGGGTCTCCCCCACAGATACGCAGTATTTT
-	TRBV2	-	TRBJ1-1	CASRRRDLDTEAFF	TGTGCCAGCAGAAGGAGGGATTTGGACACTGAAGCTTTCTTT
-	TRBV5-4	once	TRBJ2-1	CASSLRSGYNEQFF	TGTGCCAGCAGCTTGCGATCGGGCTACAATGAGCAGTTCTTC
-	TRBV30	few	TRBJ1-1	CAWSALYGRAFF	TGTGCCTGGAGTGCCCTATACGGACGAGCTTTCTTT
TRBD1	TRBV2	-	TRBJ2-7	CASSGQGDEQYF	TGTGCCAGCAGTGGACAGGGTGACGAGCAGTACTTC
-	TRBV28	few	TRBJ1-3	CASTSIGAGGNTIYF	TGTGCCAGCACCTCTATCGGGGCAGGCGGAAACACCATATATTTT
-	TRBV2	-	TRBJ2-2	CASSELRAQNTGELFF	TGTGCCAGCAGTGAATTGAGAGCGCAGAACACCGGGGAGCTGTTTTTT
-	TRBV19	once	TRBJ1-5	CASSILQGESQPQHF	TGTGCCAGTAGTATACTCCAGGGTGAGAGTCAGCCCCAGCATTTT
-	TRBV2	-	TRBJ2-1	CASSEAGVVNEQFF	TGTGCCAGCAGTGAGGCGGGCGTGGTTAATGAGCAGTTCTTC
-	TRBV28	once	TRBJ1-5	CASVGMGSQPQHF	TGTGCCAGCGTTGGTATGGGTAGTCAGCCCCAGCATTTT
TRBD2	TRBV2	-	TRBJ2-4	CASGLAGGRSKNIQYF	TGTGCCAGCGGACTAGCGGGAGGGCGTTCCAAAAACATTCAGTACTTC
TRBD2	TRBV15	many	TRBJ2-1	CATSRGPSGSVNEQFF	TGTGCCACCAGCAGAGGTCCTAGCGGGAGTGTGAATGAGCAGTTCTTC
-	TRBV7-9	many	TRBJ1-1	CASSLNRNTEAFF	TGTGCCAGCAGCTTAAACAGGAACACTGAAGCTTTCTTT
-	TRBV5-4	once	TRBJ2-5	CASSLDTGLETQYF	TGTGCCAGCAGCTTGGATACAGGGTTAGAGACCCAGTACTTC
TRBD1	TRBV5-1	-	TRBJ2-5	CASGTGDQETQYF	TGCGCCAGCGGGACAGGGGACCAAGAGACCCAGTACTTC
TRBD2	TRBV4-2	-	TRBJ2-7	CASSPGLARDEQYF	TGTGCCAGCAGCCCCGGACTAGCGAGGGACGAGCAGTACTTC
TRBD2	TRBV19	-	TRBJ2-3	CASNRLAGGSTDTQYF	TGTGCCAGTAACCGACTAGCGGGAGGCAGCACAGATACGCAGTATTTT
-	TRBV7-6	-	TRBJ2-7	CASSPTPAYEQYF	TGTGCCAGCAGCCCAACCCCCGCCTACGAGCAGTACTTC
-	TRBV6-5	-	TRBJ1-1	CASSYQGRGEAFF	TGTGCCAGCAGTTACCAAGGAAGGGGTGAAGCTTTCTTT
-	TRBV5-1	-	TRBJ1-2	CASSLEVRPNYGYTF	TGCGCCAGCAGCTTGGAAGTCCGCCCTAACTATGGCTACACCTTC
TRBD2	TRBV23-1	-	TRBJ2-7	CASSQSVSGRAFYEQYF	TGCGCCAGCAGTCAATCGGTGAGCGGGAGGGCTTTCTACGAGCAGTACTTC
-	TRBV2	-	TRBJ1-5	CASSGVGYQPQHF	TGTGCCAGCAGCGGGGTGGGATATCAGCCCCAGCATTTT
TRBD1	TRBV5-4	few	TRBJ2-3	CASSQQGIGTDTQYF	TGTGCCAGCAGCCAACAGGGGATTGGCACAGATACGCAGTATTTT
TRBD2	TRBV9	few	TRBJ2-5	CASSVSSLLAGVQETQYF	TGTGCCAGCAGCGTATCCTCTCTACTAGCGGGAGTCCAAGAGACCCAGTACTTC
TRBD1	TRBV28	-	TRBJ1-1	CASSLSSFDRVRTEAFF	TGTGCCAGCAGTTTATCCTCCTTCGACAGGGTGAGGACTGAAGCTTTCTTT
-	TRBV9	once	TRBJ1-2	CASSPRDLRRYTF	TGTGCCAGCTCACCAAGGGACCTTAGGCGCTACACCTTC
-	TRBV7-7	-	TRBJ2-1	CASSFLSGPLSYNEQFF	TGTGCCAGCAGCTTCTTGAGCGGCCCCCTCTCCTACAATGAGCAGTTCTTC
TRBD1	TRBV7-8	-	TRBJ1-5	CASSLYPPGRGLANQPQHF	TGTGCCAGCAGCTTATACCCCCCCGGCAGGGGGCTAGCCAATCAGCCCCAGCATTTT
TRBD2	TRBV18	few	TRBJ2-7	CATEPSGSRGEQYF	TGTGCCACCGAACCTAGCGGGAGTAGAGGCGAGCAGTACTTC
TRBD2	TRBV5-4	-	TRBJ2-2	CASSLPGLAGVGELFF	TGTGCCAGCAGCTTACCGGGACTAGCGGGTGTCGGGGAGCTGTTTTTT
-	TRBV19	few	TRBJ1-3	CASTVFSGNTIYF	TGTGCCAGTACGGTGTTCTCTGGAAACACCATATATTTT
-	TRBV2	-	TRBJ2-5	CASSKLLSAPETQYF	TGTGCCAGCAGTAAACTACTATCAGCCCCAGAGACCCAGTACTTC
TRBD1	TRBV30	-	TRBJ1-1	CAWSRDRGTAFF	TGTGCCTGGAGTAGAGACAGGGGTACGGCTTTCTTT
-	TRBV5-4	-	TRBJ2-6	CASSPQTSSGANVLTF	TGTGCCAGCAGCCCCCAAACTAGCTCTGGGGCCAACGTCCTGACTTTC
TRBD2	TRBV7-2	-	TRBJ2-1	CASSLAIGRGNEQFF	TGTGCCAGCAGCTTAGCTATCGGGAGGGGCAATGAGCAGTTCTTC
TRBD2	TRBV5-1	-	TRBJ2-1	CASSQTGLAGNEQFF	TGCGCCAGCAGCCAAACGGGACTAGCGGGCAATGAGCAGTTCTTC
TRBD2	TRBV11-2	-	TRBJ2-3	CASSKGTSGGDTQYF	TGTGCCAGCAGCAAAGGGACTAGCGGGGGAGATACGCAGTATTTT
-	TRBV18	many	TRBJ1-2	CASSLETVILGYTF	TGTGCCAGCTCACTCGAGACAGTCATCCTGGGCTACACCTTC
-	TRBV28	-	TRBJ2-1	CASSRGVPYNEQFF	TGTGCCAGCAGTCGTGGGGTCCCTTACAATGAGCAGTTCTTC
TRBD1	TRBV27	-	TRBJ1-1	CASSGRQGRTEAFF	TGTGCCAGCAGTGGACGACAGGGTAGGACTGAAGCTTTCTTT
TRBD2	TRBV30	-	TRBJ2-2	CAWSIRGAGLAGTGELFF	TGTGCCTGGAGTATTCGTGGGGCAGGACTAGCGGGCACCGGGGAGCTGTTTTTT